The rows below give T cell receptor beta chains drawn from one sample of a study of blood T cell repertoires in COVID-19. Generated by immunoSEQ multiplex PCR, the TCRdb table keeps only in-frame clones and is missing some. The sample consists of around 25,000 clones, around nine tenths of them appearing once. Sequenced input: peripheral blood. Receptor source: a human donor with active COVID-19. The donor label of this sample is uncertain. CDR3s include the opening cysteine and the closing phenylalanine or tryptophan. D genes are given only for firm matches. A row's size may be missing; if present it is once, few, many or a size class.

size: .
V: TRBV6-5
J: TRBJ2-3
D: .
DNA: TGTGCCAGCAGTTACTTTGGACAGCTCACAGATACGCAGTATTTT
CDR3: CASSYFGQLTDTQYF

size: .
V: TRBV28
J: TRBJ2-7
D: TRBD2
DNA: TGTGCCAGCAGTTTAGGCGGGGGGCGGTACGAGCAGTACTTC
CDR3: CASSLGGGRYEQYF

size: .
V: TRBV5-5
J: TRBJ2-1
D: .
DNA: TGTGCCAGCAGCTTGGACAGACTAAATGAGCAGTTCTTC
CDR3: CASSLDRLNEQFF

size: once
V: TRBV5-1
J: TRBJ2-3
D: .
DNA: TGCGCCAGCAGCTTGGAGGGGACAATCGGGCAGTATTTT
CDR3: CASSLEGTIGQYF

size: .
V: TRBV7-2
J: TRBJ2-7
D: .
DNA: TGTGCCAGCAGCGCAGCCGGGACACCGAAATACGAGCAGTACTTC
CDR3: CASSAAGTPKYEQYF

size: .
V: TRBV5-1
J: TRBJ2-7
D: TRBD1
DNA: TGCGCCAGCACTACGGACAGGGGCGAGCAGTACTTC
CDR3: CASTTDRGEQYF

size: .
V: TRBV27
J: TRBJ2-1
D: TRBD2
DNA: TGTGCCAGCAGTCCCGGGAGGGGCTCCTACAATGAGCAGTTCTTC
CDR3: CASSPGRGSYNEQFF

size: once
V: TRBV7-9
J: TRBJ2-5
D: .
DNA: TGTGCCAGCAGCTTAGTGACGAACCCCGCGGGAGAGACCCAGTACTTC
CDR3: CASSLVTNPAGETQYF

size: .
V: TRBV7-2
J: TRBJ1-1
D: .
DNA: TGTGCCAGCAGCTTAGGCGGGTTTAGCACTGAAGCTTTCTTT
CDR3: CASSLGGFSTEAFF

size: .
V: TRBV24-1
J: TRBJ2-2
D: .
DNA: TGTGCCACCAGTGACCCTGGACAGAACACCGGGGAGCTGTTTTTT
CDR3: CATSDPGQNTGELFF

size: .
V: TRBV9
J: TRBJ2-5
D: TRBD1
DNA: TGTGCCAGCAGCGTAGGACAGGGGACCCAGTACTTC
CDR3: CASSVGQGTQYF

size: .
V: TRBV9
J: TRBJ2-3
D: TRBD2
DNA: TGTGCCAGCAGCGTAGAGGTGACTAGCGGGAGGGGTTGCGATACGCAGTATTTT
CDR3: CASSVEVTSGRGCDTQYF

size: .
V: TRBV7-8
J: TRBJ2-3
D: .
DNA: TGTGCCAGCAGCCCGAGGGATACGCAGTATTTT
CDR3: CASSPRDTQYF

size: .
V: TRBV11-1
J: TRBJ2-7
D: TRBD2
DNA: TGTGCCAGCAGCTCCAGCGGGGGGATCTCCTACGAGCAGTACTTC
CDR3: CASSSSGGISYEQYF

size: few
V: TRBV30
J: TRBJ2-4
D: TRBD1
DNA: TGTGCCTGGAGGAAGATCGGGACAGCAAACATTCAGTACTTC
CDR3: CAWRKIGTANIQYF

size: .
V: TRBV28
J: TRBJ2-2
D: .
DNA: TGTGCCATATTGGGAGACGTCACCGGGGAGCTGTTTTTT
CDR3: CAILGDVTGELFF

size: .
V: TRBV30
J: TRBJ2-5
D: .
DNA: TGTGCCTGGAGTGTTCCGGGGAAAGAGACCCAGTACTTC
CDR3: CAWSVPGKETQYF

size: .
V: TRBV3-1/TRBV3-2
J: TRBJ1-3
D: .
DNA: TGTGCCAGCAGCCAGGACAGAGGAAACACCATATATTTT
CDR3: CASSQDRGNTIYF

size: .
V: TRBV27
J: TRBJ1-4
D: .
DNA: TGTGCCAGCAGTCCCTCACTTGGGGGGGGAAATGAAAAACTGTTTTTT
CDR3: CASSPSLGGGNEKLFF

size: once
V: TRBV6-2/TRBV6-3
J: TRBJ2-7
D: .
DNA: TGTGCCAGCAGTTACGAGTTTGCGGATAGTTACGAGCAGTACTTC
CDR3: CASSYEFADSYEQYF

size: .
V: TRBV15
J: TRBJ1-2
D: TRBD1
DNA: TGTGCCACCAGGAGGACAGGGGCTAACTATGGCTACACCTTC
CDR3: CATRRTGANYGYTF

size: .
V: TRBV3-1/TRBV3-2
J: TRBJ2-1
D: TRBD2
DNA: TGTGCCAGCAGCCAGGCTGGGGGGGGAAATGGGCAGTTCTTC
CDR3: CASSQAGGGNGQFF

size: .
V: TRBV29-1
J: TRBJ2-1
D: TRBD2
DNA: TGCACCGGTAGCGGGAAGACGGGAAATGAGCAGTTCTTC
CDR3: CTGSGKTGNEQFF

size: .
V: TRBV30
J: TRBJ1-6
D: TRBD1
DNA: TGTGCCTGGAAACAGGGGAGCTCCTATAATTCACCCCTCCACTTT
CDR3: CAWKQGSSYNSPLHF

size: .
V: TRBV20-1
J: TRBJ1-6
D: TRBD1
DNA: TGCAGTGCTAGTGCGACCGGACAGGGCCCAAATTCACCCCTCCACTTT
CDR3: CSASATGQGPNSPLHF

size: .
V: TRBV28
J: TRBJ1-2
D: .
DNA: TGTGCCACAGACAGTAACTATGGCTACACCTTC
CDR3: CATDSNYGYTF

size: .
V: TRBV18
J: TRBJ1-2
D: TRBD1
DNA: TGTGCCAGCTCACTTGGGACAGGATTAGACTATGGCTACACCTTC
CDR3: CASSLGTGLDYGYTF

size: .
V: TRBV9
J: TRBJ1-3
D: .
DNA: TGTGCCACGCCCGGGAGGGGGGTGGAAAACACCATATATTTT
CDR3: CATPGRGVENTIYF

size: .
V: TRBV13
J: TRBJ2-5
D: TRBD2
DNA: TGTGCCAGCAGCGGGCTAGCGGGGGGACAAGAGACCCAGTACTTC
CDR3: CASSGLAGGQETQYF

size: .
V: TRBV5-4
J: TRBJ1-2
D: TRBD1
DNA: TGTGCCAGCAGCCCGGGACAGGGAGTTACTAACTATGGCTACACCTTC
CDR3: CASSPGQGVTNYGYTF

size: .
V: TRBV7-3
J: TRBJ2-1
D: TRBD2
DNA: TGTGCCAGCAGCGCAAGACTAGCGGCTGAGCAGTTCTTC
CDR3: CASSARLAAEQFF

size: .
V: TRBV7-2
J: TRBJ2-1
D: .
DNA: TGTGCCAGCAGCTTAAGAACAGTGGCCTACAATGAGCAGTTCTTC
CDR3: CASSLRTVAYNEQFF

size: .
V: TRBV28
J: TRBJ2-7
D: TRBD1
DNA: TGTGCCAGCAGTTTGACCGGGACAGGGAGGTACGAGCAGTACTTC
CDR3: CASSLTGTGRYEQYF

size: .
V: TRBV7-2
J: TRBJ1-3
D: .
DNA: TGTGCCAGCAGCTCACGGTACGGAAACACCATATATTTT
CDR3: CASSSRYGNTIYF

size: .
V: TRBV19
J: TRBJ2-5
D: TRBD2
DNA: TGTGCCAGTAGTGCGGGGGGACTCACGGGTGGAGAGACCCAGTACTTC
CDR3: CASSAGGLTGGETQYF

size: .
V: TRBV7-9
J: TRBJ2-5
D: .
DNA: TGTGCCAGCAGCCTAGGTGGCAGGGCTGTCAGGGAGACCCAGTACTTC
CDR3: CASSLGGRAVRETQYF

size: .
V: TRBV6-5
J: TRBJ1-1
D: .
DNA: TGTGCCAGCAGTTACTCGGGAGGCAACTTGAACACTGAAGCTTTCTTT
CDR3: CASSYSGGNLNTEAFF

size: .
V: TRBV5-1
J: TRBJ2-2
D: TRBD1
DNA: TGCGCCAGCAGCTTGGTAACAGGGGGATACACCGGGGAGCTGTTTTTT
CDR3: CASSLVTGGYTGELFF

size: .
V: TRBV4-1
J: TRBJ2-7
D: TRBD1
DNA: TGCGCCAGCAGCCCTCCTCGGACAGGGGGCTCCTACGAGCAGTACTTC
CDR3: CASSPPRTGGSYEQYF

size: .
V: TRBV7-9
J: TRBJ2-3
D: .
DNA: TGTGCCAGCAGTTTGTCAGGCACAGATACGCAGTATTTT
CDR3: CASSLSGTDTQYF

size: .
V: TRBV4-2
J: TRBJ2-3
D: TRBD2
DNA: TGTGCCAGCAGCCAAAGTGTAGCGGGGGGGCGAGGAGATACGCAGTATTTT
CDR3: CASSQSVAGGRGDTQYF

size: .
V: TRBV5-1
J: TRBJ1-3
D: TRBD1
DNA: TGCGCCAGCAGACTGGTTACTTCCGGGACAGTCGAATCTGGAAACACCATATATTTT
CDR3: CASRLVTSGTVESGNTIYF

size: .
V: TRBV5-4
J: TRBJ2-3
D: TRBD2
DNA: TGTGCCAGCAGCGAGGGACTAGCGGGGGTCCTCACAGATACGCAGTATTTT
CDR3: CASSEGLAGVLTDTQYF

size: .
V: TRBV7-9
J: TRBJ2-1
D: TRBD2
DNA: TGTGCCAGCAGCTTAGCGGGACTAGCGGGAGCTTGGGAGCAGTTCTTC
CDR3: CASSLAGLAGAWEQFF

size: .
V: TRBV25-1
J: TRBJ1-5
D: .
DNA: TGTGCCAGCACCCCCGGGGATAGCAATCAGCCCCAGCATTTT
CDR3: CASTPGDSNQPQHF

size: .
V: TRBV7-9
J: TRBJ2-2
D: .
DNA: TGTGCCAGCAGCTTAGTCGGGGGGCTTACCGGGGAGCTGTTTTTT
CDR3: CASSLVGGLTGELFF

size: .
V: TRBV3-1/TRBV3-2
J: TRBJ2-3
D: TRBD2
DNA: TGTGCCAGCAGCTCCCGACTAGCGGGGATCACAGATACGCAGTATTTT
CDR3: CASSSRLAGITDTQYF

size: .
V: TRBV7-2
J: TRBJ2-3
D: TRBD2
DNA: TGTGCCAGCAGCTTACCGGGGGGGCGATATACGCAGTATTTT
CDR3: CASSLPGGRYTQYF

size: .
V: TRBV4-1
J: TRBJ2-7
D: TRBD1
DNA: TGCGCCAGCAGCCAAGGCCAACAGGGGGCGCGTGAGCAGTACTTC
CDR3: CASSQGQQGAREQYF

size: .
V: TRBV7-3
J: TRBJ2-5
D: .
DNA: TGTGCCAGCAGCTTAAATAGCGTAGCCGCAGAGACCCAGTACTTC
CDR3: CASSLNSVAAETQYF

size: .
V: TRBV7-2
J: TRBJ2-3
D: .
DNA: TGTGCCAGCAGCCAAAACCCGGGAACAGATACGCAGTATTTT
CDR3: CASSQNPGTDTQYF

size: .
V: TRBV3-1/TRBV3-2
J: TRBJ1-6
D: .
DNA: TGTGCCAGCAGCCCCGGACAGTACTATAATTCACCCCTCCACTTT
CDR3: CASSPGQYYNSPLHF

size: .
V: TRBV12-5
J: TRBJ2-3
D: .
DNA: TGTGCTAGTGCCCGCCGCCAGGGGACAGATACGCAGTATTTT
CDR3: CASARRQGTDTQYF